The 14 T cell receptor beta chains reported below all come from one sample, sequenced in a study of PD-L1 blockade in urothelial cancer. Assay: immunoSEQ multiplex PCR; the TCRdb copy retains only in-frame clones and omits some. Of about 36,000 clones listed, more than 80% are singletons. Regarding time point: peripheral blood 6 weeks after treatment start. The sample in question was PBMCs, obtained around atezolizumab (anti-PD-L1) treatment. The receptors originated from a man aged 35 to 55 with urothelial cancer.

This clone was detected once. V gene TRBV2 combines with J gene TRBJ2-4; 11 nucleotides agree with TRBD2. The length of the CDR3 is 14 residues. Trimming at V came to 4 bases and at J to 8 bases, leaving 4 bases not matched to a gene. Germline CDR1 and CDR2: SNHLY and FYNNEI. The CDR3 spells CASSATSGIDIQYF. In nucleotides, the CDR3 is TGTGCCAGCAGTGCGACTAGCGGGATTGACATTCAGTACTTC.

The chain is built from TRBV18 and TRBJ2-3; D ambiguous. The germline V gene has CDR1 KGHSH and CDR2 LQKENI. The CDR3 consists of 15 residues. V lost 7 bases and J lost 0, with 14 bases in between. CDR3: CASLTRQASTDTQYF. The CDR3 nucleotides read TGTGCCAGCTTAACCCGGCAGGCGAGCACAGATACGCAGTATTTT.

The rearrangement links TRBV14 to TRBJ2-3, with 8 bases identical to TRBD2. Germline-derived CDR1 and CDR2 are SGHDN and FVKESK. The V gene end was trimmed by 1 base and the J gene end by 2 bases; junction bases not matched to a gene: 8. This CDR3 has 17 amino acids. The CDR3 loop is CASSQVAGGLLTDTQYF. CDR3 DNA sequence: TGTGCCAGCAGCCAAGTCGCGGGAGGTTTACTCACAGATACGCAGTATTTT.

The chain combines TRBV19 with TRBJ2-7, with TRBD1 identical over 8 bases. The V and J ends lost 5 bases and 3 bases, in that order; junction bases with no gene match: 9. This CDR3 has 15 residues. Germline CDR1 reads LNHDA; CDR2 reads SQIVND (reference sequence). CDR3 sequence (DNA): TGTGCCAGTAGTGACCGGGACAGGTTACACTACGAGCAGTACTTC. Protein: CASSDRDRLHYEQYF.

This chain links TRBV5-4 with TRBJ1-6; D may be TRBD1 (6 bases). This CDR3 is built from 16 residues. CDR1 is SGHNT and CDR2 is YYREEE in the germline V gene (reference sequence). Trimming shortened V by 3 bases and J by 0 bases, and 10 bases separated the two germline ends. Here the CDR3 reads CASSSDRSSYNSPLHF. The DNA for the CDR3 is TGTGCCAGCAGCTCGGACAGAAGCTCCTATAATTCACCCCTCCACTTT.

J is TRBJ1-5 and V is TRBV6-1; unclear D gene. The CDR3 is 14 amino acids. The germline CDR1 and CDR2 sequences are MNHNS and SASEGT. Trimming took 7 bases from V and 0 from J, leaving 10 bases between them. CDR3 nucleotide sequence: TGTGCCAGCAACAGAGACTATAGCAATCAGCCCCAGCATTTT. This codes for CASNRDYSNQPQHF.

CDR3 coding DNA: TGTGCCTGGAGTACCAGTGAAGCTGAAGCTTTCTTT. Translating it yields CAWSTSEAEAFF. The chain has TRBV30 and TRBJ1-1; D remains ambiguous. This CDR3 contains 12 residues. Trimming stripped 2 bases from V and 6 bases from J, with 10 bases between. CDR1 GTSNPN and CDR2 SVGIG come from the germline V gene (reference sequence).

In this sample, this clone turned up once. The V and J genes are TRBV15 and TRBJ2-6; 12 nucleotides agree with TRBD1. Germline values: CDR1 LNHNV, CDR2 YYDKDF (reference sequence). The CDR3 extends over 19 amino acids. V trimming: 4 bases; J trimming: 4 bases; junction bases outside the gene matches: 11. In DNA form, the CDR3 reads TGTGCCACCAGCAAACAACGGGGACAGGGGGCAACCGGGGCCAACGTCCTGACTTTC. Encoded protein: CATSKQRGQGATGANVLTF.

The chain is built from TRBV28 and TRBJ2-5, with unresolved D. Germline CDR1 is MDHEN and CDR2 is SYDVKM. CDR3 length: 11 amino acids. The V end lost 4 bases, the J end lost 2 bases, and 2 bases lay between the germline ends. Written as DNA, the CDR3 is TGTGCCAGCAGTTCTCAAGAGACCCAGTACTTC. Translating gives CASSSQETQYF.

The chain employs TRBV5-1 and TRBJ2-1, with 9 positions matching TRBD2. V gave up 0 bases and J gave up 4 bases; unmatched junction bases: 5. Germline lookup yields CDR1 SGHRS and CDR2 YFSETQ. The CDR3 is 16 amino acids. DNA for the CDR3: TGCGCCAGCAGCTTGGGAGCGGGAGGAACTTACAATGAGCAGTTCTTC. It is translated as CASSLGAGGTYNEQFF.

The CDR3 DNA is TGTGCCTCTACCCAGGGGCTGAACACTGAAGCTTTCTTT. This codes for CASTQGLNTEAFF. The rearrangement joins TRBV19 to TRBJ1-1; perhaps TRBD1 as D (6 bases). Germline CDR1 is LNHDA and CDR2 is SQIVND (reference sequence). The CDR3 loop spans 13 amino acids. V dropped 11 bases and J dropped 0 bases, with 13 bases sitting between them.

The chain employs TRBV15 and TRBJ1-4, with D tentatively TRBD1 (5 bases). The CDR3 spans 13 residues. CDR1 and CDR2 (germline): LNHNV, YYDKDF (reference sequence). V was shortened by 1 base and J by 8 bases, with 8 bases between the two germline ends. The CDR3 spells CATSRGGVEKLFF. The CDR3 DNA sequence: TGTGCCACCAGCAGAGGGGGGGTAGAAAAACTGTTTTTT.

The chain couples TRBV30 to TRBJ1-2; no definite D call. CDR3 size: 17 residues. The V and J ends lost 3 bases and 0 bases respectively, with 20 bases between them. Germline CDR1 and CDR2: GTSNPN and SVGIG (reference sequence). As DNA, the CDR3 is TGTGCCTGGAGACTCCCGGGAGGGTATCGAGCTAACTATGGCTACACCTTC. Translation gives CAWRLPGGYRANYGYTF. The variable domain in full, completed from reference TRBV30 and TRBJ1-2, reads SQTIHQWPATLVQPVGSPLSLECTVEGTSNPNLYWYRQAAGRGLQLLFYSVGIGQISSEVPQNLSASRPQDRQFILSSKKLLLSDSGFYLCAWRLPGGYRANYGYTFGSGTRLTVV.

CDR3 sequence: CAWEQGRGTGELFF. In nucleotides, the CDR3 is TGTGCCTGGGAACAGGGGCGCGGGACCGGGGAGCTGTTTTTT. The gene calls are TRBV30 and TRBJ2-2, with 7 bases fitting TRBD1. Per germline, CDR1 GTSNPN and CDR2 SVGIG (reference sequence). This CDR3 is built from 14 residues. Trimming took 5 bases from V and 5 from J; bases not matched to a gene: 8.